This TCR beta chain was identified in a study of Graves' ophthalmopathy and Graves' hyperthyroidism. Study-level points and caveats: As the model predicted ophthalmopathy progression, it achieved a sensitivity of just over 70% and a specificity of around 76%.

Germline-derived CDR1 and CDR2 are SEHNR and FQNEAQ (reference sequence). The CDR3 has 13 amino acids. The V and J ends lost 3 bases and 4 bases respectively, with 9 bases between them. Amplification of the TCR beta CDR3 regions used RNA transcripts (as template). The first round was an RT-PCR with HTBI primers, and the second round was a multiplex PCR. TCRdb re-analysed the multiplex PCR reads in MiXCR, keeping a single row per CDR3 protein. The data contain approximately 480,000 distinct CDR3 sequences, roughly an eighth of them singletons. In this sample, this clonotype turned up many times. Its target is not known.

The TCR originated in a woman younger than 45 with Graves' ophthalmopathy. This chain uses TRBV7-9 with TRBJ2-5, with D unclear. The sequenced sample consisted of blood. The CDR3 nucleotides read TGTGCCAGCAGCTTTGTAACCGGAGAGACCCAGTACTTC. Translated, it gives CASSFVTGETQYF.